The clone carrying this T cell receptor beta chain was seen at least ten times. What it binds is not known. These data originate in a study of T cell repertoires in cytomegalovirus infection. For the study at large: Shared public TCR beta signatures pointed to both CMV infection and a matching HLA type. Findings and caveats of the study: Frequencies of public TCR beta families were cumulated, and this identified carriers of CMV plus the relevant HLA. It was HLA-C-restricted CMV-specific TCR beta clonotypes that dominated the response ex vivo.

TCRdb analysed the reads with MiXCR anew, one entry per CDR3 protein. The sample carries roughly 320,000 distinct CDR3 sequences, about 8.8% recorded once. There are 16 residues in the CDR3. J was trimmed by 1 base and V by 2 bases; bases with no gene match: 8. Per the germline V gene, CDR1 is DFQATT and CDR2 is SNEGSKA (reference sequence). Specimen: PBMCs. The receptor comes from a human donor in good health (CMV status not recorded). Some clones in this sample may be carry-over from other donors' samples. The V and J genes are TRBV20-1 and TRBJ2-1; 7 positions match TRBD2. The CDR3 loop reads CSARPGRGESYNEQFF. The CDR3 nucleotides are TGCAGTGCTAGACCAGGACGGGGGGAGTCCTACAATGAGCAGTTCTTC.